One and the same sample provided the 21 T cell receptor beta chains below, sequenced in a study of T cell responses to AZD1222 COVID-19 vaccine. TCRdb's copy holds only in-frame clones and misses some; the assay was immunoSEQ multiplex PCR. The profile shows approximately 80,000 clones, more than 80% of them singletons. Sequencing was performed on peripheral blood, taken on day 0 of AZD1222 vaccination. All receptors come from an adult in good health.

CDR3 in DNA: TGCAGTGCTAGTGACGACAGGGGGTACAATGAGCAGTTCTTC. Encoded protein: CSASDDRGYNEQFF. This chain links TRBV20-1 with TRBJ2-1; 9 bases line up with TRBD1. The germline V gene has CDR1 DFQATT and CDR2 SNEGSKA (reference sequence). With V trimmed by 3 bases and J by 4 bases, 4 bases remained unmatched. The CDR3 totals 14 residues.

As for this clone: The junction differs from germline at one of its ends, possibly a read error. The chain uses TRBV5-1 and TRBJ2-1; TRBD2 matches at 14 bases. Germline CDR1 SGHRS, CDR2 YFSETQ. The CDR3 spans 15 residues. The CDR3 reads CASSLGLAGVNEQFF. The CDR3 DNA is TGCGCCAGCAGTTTGGGACTAGCGGGAGTGAATGAGCAGTTCTTC. Filled out from reference TRBV5-1 and TRBJ2-1, the complete variable domain reads KAGVTQTPRYLIKTRGQQVTLSCSPISGHRSVSWYQQTPGQGLQFLFEYFSETQRNKGNFPGRFSGRQFSNSRSEMNVSTLELGDSALYLCASSLGLAGVNEQFFGPGTRLTVL.

The genes are TRBV10-1 and TRBJ1-1; no definite D call. V was clipped by 6 bases and J by 0 bases, with 11 bases between them. The CDR3 covers 14 residues. The germline CDR1 and CDR2 sequences are WNHNN and SYGVQD (reference sequence). For the CDR3, the DNA is TGCGCCAGCAGGCCGGACGGAATGAACACTGAAGCTTTCTTT. It codes for CASRPDGMNTEAFF.

This clone was seen just once. V usage is TRBV5-1 and J usage is TRBJ2-2; a weak D match, TRBD1 (8 bases). This CDR3 has 17 amino acids. Germline V lookup: CDR1 SGHRS, CDR2 YFSETQ. V was pared by 1 base and J by 0 bases, with 13 bases between. The CDR3 loop reads CASSLNRGGPNTGELFF. CDR3 sequence (DNA): TGCGCCAGCAGCTTGAACAGGGGGGGTCCGAACACCGGGGAGCTGTTTTTT. Based on the CDR3 plus reference TRBV5-1 and TRBJ2-2, the full variable domain is KAGVTQTPRYLIKTRGQQVTLSCSPISGHRSVSWYQQTPGQGLQFLFEYFSETQRNKGNFPGRFSGRQFSNSRSEMNVSTLELGDSALYLCASSLNRGGPNTGELFFGEGSRLTVL.

The rearrangement joins TRBV5-5 to TRBJ2-7, with 12 bases lining up with TRBD2. The V segment lost 2 bases and the J segment 2 bases; nucleotides outside the gene matches: 5. The CDR3 contains 16 residues. Germline V CDR1 and CDR2: SGHKS, YYEKEE (reference sequence). Here the CDR3 DNA reads TGTGCCAGCAGCTTATCTAGCGGGAGGGACCCCTACGAGCAGTACTTC. Translating it yields CASSLSSGRDPYEQYF.

The DNA of the CDR3 is TGTGCCACCAGCAGAGTAACGGACACTGAAGCTTTCTTT. Translating it yields CATSRVTDTEAFF. J is TRBJ1-1 and V is TRBV15, with D unclear. The CDR3 consists of 13 residues. Germline values: CDR1 LNHNV, CDR2 YYDKDF (reference sequence). V shed 1 base and J shed 3 bases, with 6 bases lying between them.

Only a few counts were recorded for this clone. The chain couples TRBV5-1 to TRBJ1-6, with D tentatively TRBD1 (5 bases). CDR3 length equals 15 residues. The germline V and J ends were trimmed by 0 bases and 8 bases, with 12 bases remaining between them. Germline-derived CDR1 and CDR2 are SGHRS and YFSETQ. The DNA of the CDR3 is TGCGCCAGCAGCTTGGAACCCCTAGGGGATTCACCCCTCCACTTT. It yields the protein CASSLEPLGDSPLHF.

The genes are TRBV25-1 and TRBJ2-7; possible D gene TRBD1, 6 bases. V was trimmed by 5 bases and J by 1 base, leaving 6 bases between them. Germline V gives CDR1 MGHDK, CDR2 SYGVNS. CDR3 length equals 12 residues. CDR3 nucleotides: TGTGCCAGCAGTCAGGGGTCCTACGAGCAGTACTTC. This sequence encodes CASSQGSYEQYF.

The CDR3, as DNA: TGTGCCAGTAGTAGCGGACGGACGGGGGTATTATCTGGAAACACCATATATTTT. Its translation is CASSSGRTGVLSGNTIYF. The chain is built from TRBV19 and TRBJ1-3; perhaps TRBD1 as D (5 bases). Trimming took 4 bases from V and 1 from J, leaving 20 bases between them. CDR3 length: 18 residues. Germline lookup yields CDR1 LNHDA and CDR2 SQIVND (reference sequence).

The chain joins TRBV6-1 to TRBJ1-5; D unclear. Trimming took 2 bases from V and 4 from J, leaving 9 bases between them. The length of the CDR3 is 14 residues. The V gene's germline CDR1 is MNHNS and CDR2 SASEGT. Here the CDR3 DNA reads TGTGCCAGCAGTGAACGGCAGCTAAATCAGCCCCAGCATTTT. Its translation is CASSERQLNQPQHF.

This clone was found once. The V gene is TRBV28, the J gene TRBJ1-4; weak D call: TRBD1 (5 bases). With 0 bases removed from V and 0 bases from J, the gap between germline ends came to 11 bases. Per germline, CDR1 MDHEN and CDR2 SYDVKM. There are 17 residues in the CDR3. The CDR3: CASSLWPGSATNEKLFF. The CDR3 nucleotides are TGTGCCAGCAGTTTATGGCCAGGGAGTGCAACTAATGAAAAACTGTTTTTT.

CDR3 in DNA: TGTGCCAGCAGCTTAGGGCCGGACAGAACCTACGAGCAGTACTTC. Amino acid sequence: CASSLGPDRTYEQYF. This chain joins TRBV11-2 and TRBJ2-7, with TRBD1 as a possible D gene (6 bases). The CDR3 runs 15 residues. Germline V gives CDR1 SGHAT, CDR2 FQNNGV. V dropped 1 base and J dropped 2 bases, with 12 bases sitting between them.

The chain joins TRBV5-1 to TRBJ2-2; 7 nucleotides align to TRBD1. Trimming cost V 0 bases and J 2 bases; bases outside gene matches: 1. In germline, CDR1 is SGHRS, CDR2 YFSETQ. The CDR3 sequence is 15 residues long. In DNA, the CDR3 is TGCGCCAGCAGCTTGGGACAGGGCAACACCGGGGAGCTGTTTTTT. Its translation is CASSLGQGNTGELFF.

The table lists this clone with a few counts. The rearrangement links TRBV27 to TRBJ1-2; tentative D call: TRBD1 (5 bases). The ends were cut back, 5 bases at V and 8 bases at J, with 18 bases in the middle. This CDR3 region has 14 residues. The germline CDR1 and CDR2 sequences are MNHEY and SMNVEV (reference sequence). CDR3 in amino acids: CASSLGGAAGGYTF. The CDR3, as DNA: TGTGCCAGCAGTCTAGGCGGGGCTGCGGGAGGCTACACCTTC.

This clone was counted a single time. V usage is TRBV7-9 and J usage is TRBJ1-4; D remains ambiguous. This CDR3 region has 15 residues. Trimming took off 5 bases at V and 0 bases at J, with 10 bases between the two ends. Germline V CDR1 and CDR2: SEHNR, FQNEAQ (reference sequence). CDR3 region: CASSDLRTTNEKLFF. CDR3 sequence (DNA): TGTGCCAGCAGCGACTTACGGACAACTAATGAAAAACTGTTTTTT.

J is TRBJ1-6 and V is TRBV10-3; maybe TRBD1 (6 bases). V gave up 2 bases and J gave up 8 bases, with 10 bases separating them. The germline gives CDR1 ENHRY, CDR2 SYGVKD. CDR3 length: 14 amino acids. The chain's CDR3 is CAISEGDKYSPLHF. The DNA for the CDR3 is TGTGCCATCAGTGAGGGGGACAAATATTCACCCCTCCACTTT.

Of note for this clone: Distinct nucleotide sequences in the sample also encode this CDR3. This rearrangement joins TRBV25-1 to TRBJ1-1, with D perhaps matching TRBD1 (5 bases). Per germline, CDR1 MGHDK and CDR2 SYGVNS. This CDR3 comprises 14 residues. V shed 3 bases and J shed 1 base, with 9 bases lying between them. The CDR3 bases are TGTGCCAGCAGTGAGTGGGGGGAGAACACTGAAGCTTTCTTT. This sequence encodes CASSEWGENTEAFF.

This clone was seen a single time. The chain combines TRBV5-1 with TRBJ2-7; D could derive from TRBD1 or TRBD2 (6 bases each). The V and J ends lost 7 bases and 2 bases respectively, with 13 bases between them. Germline V CDR1 and CDR2: SGHRS, YFSETQ. CDR3 length equals 13 residues. DNA of the CDR3: TGCGCCAGCTCCAGGGGAGGCACCTACGAGCAGTACTTC. Amino acid sequence: CASSRGGTYEQYF.

This rearrangement joins TRBV5-1 to TRBJ1-2, with 10 bases identical to TRBD1. Trimming cost V 3 bases and J 5 bases; bases outside gene matches: 4. The germline V gene encodes CDR1 SGHRS and CDR2 YFSETQ. The CDR3 extends over 14 amino acids. The CDR3 DNA reads as TGCGCCAGCAGCTCGGGACAGGGGTTTTATGGCTACACCTTC. Amino acids: CASSSGQGFYGYTF. Based on the CDR3 plus reference TRBV5-1 and TRBJ1-2, the full variable domain is KAGVTQTPRYLIKTRGQQVTLSCSPISGHRSVSWYQQTPGQGLQFLFEYFSETQRNKGNFPGRFSGRQFSNSRSEMNVSTLELGDSALYLCASSSGQGFYGYTFGSGTRLTVV.

The rearrangement uses TRBV6-1 and TRBJ2-7; D remains unclear. V lost 0 bases to trimming and J lost 6 bases, with 6 bases between them. Germline CDR1 is MNHNS and CDR2 is SASEGT. The CDR3 is 12 residues long. DNA for the CDR3: TGTGCCAGCAGTGAAGCTCCCCCCGAGCAGTACTTC. Its protein is CASSEAPPEQYF.

J is TRBJ1-1 and V is TRBV5-1; the match to TRBD1 covers 8 bases. The CDR3 is made up of 16 amino acids. From germline, CDR1 is SGHRS and CDR2 YFSETQ. The J segment lost 0 bases and the V segment lost 3 bases, leaving 7 bases of the junction unmatched. In nucleotides, the CDR3 is TGCGCCAGCAGCTCCGGGACAGGCCTAATGAACACTGAAGCTTTCTTT. The encoded protein is CASSSGTGLMNTEAFF. Combining the CDR3 with reference TRBV5-1 and TRBJ1-1 gives the whole variable domain KAGVTQTPRYLIKTRGQQVTLSCSPISGHRSVSWYQQTPGQGLQFLFEYFSETQRNKGNFPGRFSGRQFSNSRSEMNVSTLELGDSALYLCASSSGTGLMNTEAFFGQGTRLTVV.